These 8 T cell receptor beta chains came from one sample sequenced in a study of OX40 agonist ivuxolimab in advanced cancers. Clones were read by immunoSEQ multiplex PCR, and TCRdb kept only the in-frame ones, dropping some. Of roughly 19,000 clones in the sample, roughly 78% were seen once. The material was CD4+ or CD8+ T cells sorted from blood, obtained in a trial of the OX40 agonist ivuxolimab. Source of these receptors: an adult with an advanced solid tumor such as melanoma, head and neck, liver or kidney cancer.

This chain uses TRBV28 with TRBJ2-1; D possibly corresponds to TRBD1 (6 bases). Trimming took off 5 bases at V and 0 bases at J, with 11 bases between the two ends. Germline V gives CDR1 MDHEN, CDR2 SYDVKM. The CDR3 consists of 15 residues. CDR3 coding DNA: TGTGCCAGCAGTAGGGACACGAGCTCCTACAATGAGCAGTTCTTC. This gives the protein CASSRDTSSYNEQFF.

The chain recombines TRBV18 with TRBJ1-2, with D possibly TRBD1 on 5 matching bases. This CDR3 region has 13 residues. V was cut by 5 bases and J by 2 bases, with 9 bases left in between. Germline lookup yields CDR1 KGHSH and CDR2 LQKENI. Here the CDR3 reads CASSLQENYGYTF. CDR3 bases: TGTGCCAGCTCATTACAGGAGAACTATGGCTACACCTTC.

This clone has a single count. This sequence joins TRBV5-1 and TRBJ1-1; the D is unclear. Trimming cost V 0 bases and J 6 bases, with 12 bases left between them. The CDR3 loop spans 14 amino acids. Germline-derived CDR1 and CDR2 are SGHRS and YFSETQ. CDR3 sequence (DNA): TGCGCCAGCAGCTTGGAGACGGACGGTTCTGAAGCTTTCTTT. Its protein is CASSLETDGSEAFF.

By proportion, this clone is medium-sized (0.01 to 0.1%). The gene calls are TRBV5-1 and TRBJ2-1; D is possibly TRBD1 (5 bases). Germline CDR1 SGHRS, CDR2 YFSETQ. This CDR3 is built from 15 residues. V lost 4 bases, J lost 2 bases, and 13 bases lay in between. This chain's CDR3 is CASSRGNSAYNEQFF. The CDR3 DNA reads as TGCGCCAGCAGCAGGGGTAACTCAGCCTACAATGAGCAGTTCTTC.

The V call is TRBV7-6, the J call TRBJ1-1, with D uncertain. Germline lookup yields CDR1 SGHVS and CDR2 FNYEAQ. V lost 4 bases and J lost 5, with 11 bases in between. CDR3 length: 13 residues. As DNA, the CDR3 is TGTGCCAGCAGCTACCCTCCGGGGACTGAAGCTTTCTTT. As protein: CASSYPPGTEAFF.

This clone was found once. The chain carries TRBV4-1 and TRBJ2-7, with TRBD1 matching over 8 bases. V gave up 3 bases and J gave up 2 bases; unmatched junction bases: 9. This CDR3 contains 16 residues. Germline CDR1 is MGHRA and CDR2 is YSYEKL. CDR3 sequence: CASSHELGTGPYEQYF. The CDR3 nucleotides read TGCGCCAGCAGCCACGAACTCGGGACAGGTCCCTACGAGCAGTACTTC.

The V call is TRBV7-8, the J call TRBJ1-2; maybe TRBD1 (5 bases). CDR1 SGHVS and CDR2 FQNEAQ come from the germline V gene. Between the trimmed V and J ends, which lost 1 base and 4 bases, there was a span of 13 bases. The CDR3 totals 15 residues. The CDR3 nucleotides are TGTGCCAGCAGCTTAGTTGGGGAGAGGGGCTATGGCTACACCTTC. This codes for CASSLVGERGYGYTF.

This clone was seen at least ten times. This chain joins TRBV29-1 and TRBJ1-2; D not resolved. Between the trimmed V and J ends, which lost 5 bases and 8 bases, there was a span of 15 bases. CDR1 and CDR2 (germline): SQVTM, ANQGSEA. The CDR3 totals 12 residues. The CDR3 coding sequence is TGCAGCGTTCGAGACCTTAACCTCGGCTACACCTTC. Its translation: CSVRDLNLGYTF.